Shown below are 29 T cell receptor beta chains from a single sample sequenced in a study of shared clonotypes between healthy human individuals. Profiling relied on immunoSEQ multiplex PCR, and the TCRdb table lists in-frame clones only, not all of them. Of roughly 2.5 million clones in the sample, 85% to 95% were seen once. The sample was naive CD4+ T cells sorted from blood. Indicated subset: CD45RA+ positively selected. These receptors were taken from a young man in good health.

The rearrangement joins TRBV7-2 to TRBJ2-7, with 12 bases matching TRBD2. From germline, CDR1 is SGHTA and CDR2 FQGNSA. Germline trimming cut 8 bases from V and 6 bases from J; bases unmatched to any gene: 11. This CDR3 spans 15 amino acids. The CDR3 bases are TGTGCCAGCGGGTACCATGGGACTAGCGGGCTCGAGCAGTACTTC. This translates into CASGYHGTSGLEQYF.

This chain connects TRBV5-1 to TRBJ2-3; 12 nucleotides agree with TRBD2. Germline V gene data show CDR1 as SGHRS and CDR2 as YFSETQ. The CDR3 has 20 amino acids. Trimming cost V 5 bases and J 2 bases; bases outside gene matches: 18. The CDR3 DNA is TGCGCCAGCAGTCGGTGGACAGGCAGGACTAGCGGGATGTACACAGATACGCAGTATTTT. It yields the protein CASSRWTGRTSGMYTDTQYF.

CDR3 loop: CASSLADRENSPLHF. DNA for the CDR3: TGCGCCAGCAGTCTTGCCGACAGGGAAAATTCACCCCTCCACTTT. The rearrangement uses TRBV5-1 and TRBJ1-6; 7 nucleotides align to TRBD1. V was pared by 5 bases and J by 7 bases, with 9 bases of the junction left unmatched. Germline V gene lookup returns CDR1 SGHRS and CDR2 YFSETQ. CDR3 length equals 15 residues.

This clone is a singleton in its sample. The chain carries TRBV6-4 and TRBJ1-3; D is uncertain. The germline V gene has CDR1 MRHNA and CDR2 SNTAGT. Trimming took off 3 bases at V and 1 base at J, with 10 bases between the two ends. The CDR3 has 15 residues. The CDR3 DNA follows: TGTGCCAGCAGTGAGTCCTCGGGATCTGGAAACACCATATATTTT. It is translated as CASSESSGSGNTIYF.

CDR3 sequence reads: CASVAGAEAFF. In nucleotides, the CDR3 is TGCGCCAGCGTGGCCGGGGCTGAAGCTTTCTTT. The gene calls are TRBV10-1 and TRBJ1-1; D gene uncertain. The CDR3 is made up of 11 amino acids. Germline V gives CDR1 WNHNN, CDR2 SYGVQD (reference sequence). V was cut by 8 bases and J by 6 bases, with 10 bases left in between.

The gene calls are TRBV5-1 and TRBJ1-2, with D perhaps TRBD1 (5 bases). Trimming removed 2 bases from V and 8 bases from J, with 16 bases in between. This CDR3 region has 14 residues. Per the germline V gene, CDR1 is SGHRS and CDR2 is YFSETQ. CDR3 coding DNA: TGCGCCAGCAGCTTACATGCGGGGCAGGGAGGCTACACCTTC. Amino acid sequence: CASSLHAGQGGYTF.

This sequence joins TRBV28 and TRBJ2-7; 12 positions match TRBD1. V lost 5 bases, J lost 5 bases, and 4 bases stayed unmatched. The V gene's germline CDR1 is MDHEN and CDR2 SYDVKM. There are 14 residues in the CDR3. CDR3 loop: CASSPGTGGNEQYF. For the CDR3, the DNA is TGTGCCAGCAGTCCCGGGACAGGGGGCAACGAGCAGTACTTC.

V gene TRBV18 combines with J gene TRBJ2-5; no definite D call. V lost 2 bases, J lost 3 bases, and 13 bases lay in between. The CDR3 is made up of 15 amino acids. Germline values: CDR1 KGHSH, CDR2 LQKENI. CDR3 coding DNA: TGTGCCAGCTCACCATCCGCCGGGCCCGAAGAGACCCAGTACTTC. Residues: CASSPSAGPEETQYF.

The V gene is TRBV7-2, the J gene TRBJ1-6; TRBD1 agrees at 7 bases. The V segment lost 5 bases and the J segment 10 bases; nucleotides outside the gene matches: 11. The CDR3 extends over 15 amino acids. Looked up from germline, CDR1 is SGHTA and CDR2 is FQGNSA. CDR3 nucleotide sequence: TGTGCCAGCAGCGTACCGGGACAGTTCGGCTCACCCCTCCACTTT. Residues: CASSVPGQFGSPLHF.

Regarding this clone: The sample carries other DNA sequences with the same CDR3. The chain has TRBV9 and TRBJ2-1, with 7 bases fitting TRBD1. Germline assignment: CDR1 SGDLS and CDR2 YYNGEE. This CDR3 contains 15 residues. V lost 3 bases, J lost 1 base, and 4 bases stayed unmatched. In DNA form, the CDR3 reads TGTGCCAGCAGCGACAGGGGCTCTTCCTACAATGAGCAGTTCTTC. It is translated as CASSDRGSSYNEQFF.

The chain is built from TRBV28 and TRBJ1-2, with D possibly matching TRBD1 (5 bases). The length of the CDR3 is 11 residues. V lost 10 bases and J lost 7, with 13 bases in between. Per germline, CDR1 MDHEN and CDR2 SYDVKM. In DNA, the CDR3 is TGTGCCACCCGGTCAGGGAGTGGCTACACCTTC. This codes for CATRSGSGYTF.

The CDR3 bases are TGTGCCAGTCCATCAACGCTGGGAAACACCATATATTTT. It encodes CASPSTLGNTIYF. This chain joins TRBV19 and TRBJ1-3; D remains ambiguous. CDR1 and CDR2 from the germline V gene are LNHDA and SQIVND (reference sequence). This CDR3 is 13 amino acids long. V shed 8 bases and J shed 4 bases, with 12 bases lying between them.

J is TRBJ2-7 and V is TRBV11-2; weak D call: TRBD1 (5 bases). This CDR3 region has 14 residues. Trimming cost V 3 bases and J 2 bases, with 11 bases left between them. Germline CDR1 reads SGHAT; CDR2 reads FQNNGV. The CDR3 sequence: CASSFGQITYEQYF. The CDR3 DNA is TGTGCCAGCAGCTTTGGACAAATAACCTACGAGCAGTACTTC.

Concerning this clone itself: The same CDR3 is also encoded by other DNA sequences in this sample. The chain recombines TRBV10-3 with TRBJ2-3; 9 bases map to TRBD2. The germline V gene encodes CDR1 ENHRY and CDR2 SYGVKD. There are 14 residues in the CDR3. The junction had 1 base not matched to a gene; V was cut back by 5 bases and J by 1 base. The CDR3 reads CAISLAGGTDTQYF. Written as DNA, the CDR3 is TGTGCCATCAGTTTAGCGGGGGGCACAGATACGCAGTATTTT.

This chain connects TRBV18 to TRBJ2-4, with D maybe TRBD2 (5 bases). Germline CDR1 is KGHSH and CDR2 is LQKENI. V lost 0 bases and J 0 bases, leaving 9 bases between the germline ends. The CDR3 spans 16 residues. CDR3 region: CASSPPSAGAKNIQYF. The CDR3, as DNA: TGTGCCAGCTCACCACCGAGTGCGGGAGCCAAAAACATTCAGTACTTC.

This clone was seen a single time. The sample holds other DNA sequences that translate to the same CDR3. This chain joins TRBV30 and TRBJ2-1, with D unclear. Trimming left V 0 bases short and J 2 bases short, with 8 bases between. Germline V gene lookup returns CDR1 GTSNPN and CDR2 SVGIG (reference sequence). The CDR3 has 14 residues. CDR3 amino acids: CAWSVSGTYNEQFF. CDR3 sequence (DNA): TGTGCCTGGAGTGTCTCCGGAACCTACAATGAGCAGTTCTTC.

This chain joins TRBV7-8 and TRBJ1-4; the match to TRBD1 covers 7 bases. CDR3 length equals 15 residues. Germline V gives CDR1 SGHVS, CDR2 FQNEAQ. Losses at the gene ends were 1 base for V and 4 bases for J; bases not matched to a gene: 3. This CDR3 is CASSLGRQGNEKLFF. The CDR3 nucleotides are TGTGCCAGCAGCTTAGGGAGACAGGGTAATGAAAAACTGTTTTTT.

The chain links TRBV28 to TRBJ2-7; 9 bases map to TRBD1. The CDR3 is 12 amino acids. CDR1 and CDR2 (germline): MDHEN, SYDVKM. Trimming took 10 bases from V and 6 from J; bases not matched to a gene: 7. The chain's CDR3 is CAIQGAKTEQYF. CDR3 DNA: TGTGCCATACAGGGGGCCAAAACCGAGCAGTACTTC.

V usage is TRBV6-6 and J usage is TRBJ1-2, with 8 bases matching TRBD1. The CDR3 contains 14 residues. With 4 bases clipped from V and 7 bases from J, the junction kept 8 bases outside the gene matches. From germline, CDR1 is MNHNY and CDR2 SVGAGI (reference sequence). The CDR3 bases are TGTGCCAGCAGTTCCCCCGACAGGGGACCTGGCTACACCTTC. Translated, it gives CASSSPDRGPGYTF.

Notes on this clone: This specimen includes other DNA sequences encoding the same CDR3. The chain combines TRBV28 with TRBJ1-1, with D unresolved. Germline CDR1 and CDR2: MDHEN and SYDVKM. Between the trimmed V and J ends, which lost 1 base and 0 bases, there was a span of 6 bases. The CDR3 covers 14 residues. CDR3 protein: CASSLSGLNTEAFF. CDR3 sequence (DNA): TGTGCCAGCAGTTTATCGGGCCTGAACACTGAAGCTTTCTTT.

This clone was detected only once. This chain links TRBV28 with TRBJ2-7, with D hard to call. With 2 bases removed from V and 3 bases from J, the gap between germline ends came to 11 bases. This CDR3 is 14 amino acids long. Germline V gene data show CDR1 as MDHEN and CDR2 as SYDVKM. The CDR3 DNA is TGTGCCAGCAGTTTAGTCGGCCACAACTACGAGCAGTACTTC. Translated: CASSLVGHNYEQYF.

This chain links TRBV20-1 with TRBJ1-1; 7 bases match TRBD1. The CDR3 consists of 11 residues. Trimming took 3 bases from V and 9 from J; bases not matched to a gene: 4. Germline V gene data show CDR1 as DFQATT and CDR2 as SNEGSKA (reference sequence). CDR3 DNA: TGCAGTGCTAGGACAGGGCCTCAAGCTTTCTTT. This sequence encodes CSARTGPQAFF.

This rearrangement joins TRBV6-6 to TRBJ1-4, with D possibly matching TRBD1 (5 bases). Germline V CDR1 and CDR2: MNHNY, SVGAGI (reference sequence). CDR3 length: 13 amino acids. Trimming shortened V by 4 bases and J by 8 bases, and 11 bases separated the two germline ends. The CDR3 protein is CASSFQGGEKLFF. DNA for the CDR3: TGTGCCAGCAGTTTTCAGGGTGGAGAAAAACTGTTTTTT.

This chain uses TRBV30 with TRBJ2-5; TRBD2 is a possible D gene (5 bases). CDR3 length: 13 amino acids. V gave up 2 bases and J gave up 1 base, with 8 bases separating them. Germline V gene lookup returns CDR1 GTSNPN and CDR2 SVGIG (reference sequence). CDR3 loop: CAWSPSFQETQYF. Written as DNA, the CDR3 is TGTGCCTGGAGTCCTAGCTTCCAAGAGACCCAGTACTTC.

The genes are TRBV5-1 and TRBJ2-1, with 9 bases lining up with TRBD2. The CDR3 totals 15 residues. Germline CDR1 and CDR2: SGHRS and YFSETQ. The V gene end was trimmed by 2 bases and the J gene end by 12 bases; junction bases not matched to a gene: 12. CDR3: CASSLAGGLEQGQFF. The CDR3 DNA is TGCGCCAGCAGCTTAGCGGGAGGACTGGAACAGGGGCAGTTCTTC. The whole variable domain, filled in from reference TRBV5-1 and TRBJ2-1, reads KAGVTQTPRYLIKTRGQQVTLSCSPISGHRSVSWYQQTPGQGLQFLFEYFSETQRNKGNFPGRFSGRQFSNSRSEMNVSTLELGDSALYLCASSLAGGLEQGQFFGPGTRLTVL.

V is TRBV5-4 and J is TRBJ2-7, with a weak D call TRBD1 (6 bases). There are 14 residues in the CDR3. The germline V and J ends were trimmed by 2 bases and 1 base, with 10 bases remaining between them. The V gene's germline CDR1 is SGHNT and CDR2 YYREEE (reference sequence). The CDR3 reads CASSLQGNSYEQYF. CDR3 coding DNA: TGTGCCAGCAGCTTACAGGGAAATTCCTACGAGCAGTACTTC.

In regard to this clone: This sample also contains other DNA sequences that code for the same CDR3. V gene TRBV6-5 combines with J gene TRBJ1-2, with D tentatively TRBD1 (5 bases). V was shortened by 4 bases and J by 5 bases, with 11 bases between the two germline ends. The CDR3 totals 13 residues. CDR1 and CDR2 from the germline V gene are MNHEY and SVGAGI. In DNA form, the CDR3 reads TGTGCCAGCAGTTCACCGGGGGGTTATGGCTACACCTTC. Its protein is CASSSPGGYGYTF.

The CDR3 DNA reads as TGTGCCAGCAGGTCCGTAGCGGGGGGCTTCAATGAGCAGTTCTTC. Amino acid sequence: CASRSVAGGFNEQFF. V usage is TRBV7-2 and J usage is TRBJ2-1; 10 nucleotides agree with TRBD2. Germline V gives CDR1 SGHTA, CDR2 FQGNSA. With 6 bases clipped from V and 6 bases from J, the junction kept 8 bases outside the gene matches. The CDR3 is 15 residues long.

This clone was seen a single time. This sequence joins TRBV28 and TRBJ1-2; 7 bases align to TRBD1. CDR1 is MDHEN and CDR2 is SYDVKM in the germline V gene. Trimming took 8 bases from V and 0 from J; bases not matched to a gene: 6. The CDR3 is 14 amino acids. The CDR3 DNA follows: TGTGCCAGCGGTACAGGGGCTACTAACTATGGCTACACCTTC. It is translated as CASGTGATNYGYTF.